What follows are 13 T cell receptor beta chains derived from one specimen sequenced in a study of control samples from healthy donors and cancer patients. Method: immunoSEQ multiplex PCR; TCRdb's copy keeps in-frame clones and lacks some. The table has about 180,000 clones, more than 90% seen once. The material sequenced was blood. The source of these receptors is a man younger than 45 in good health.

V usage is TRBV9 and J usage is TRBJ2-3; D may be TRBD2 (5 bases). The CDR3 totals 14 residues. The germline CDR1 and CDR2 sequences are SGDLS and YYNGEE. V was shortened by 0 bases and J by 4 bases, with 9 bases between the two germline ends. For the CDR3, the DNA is TGTGCCAGCAGCGTAGAGGTCGGGGCAGATACGCAGTATTTT. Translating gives CASSVEVGADTQYF.

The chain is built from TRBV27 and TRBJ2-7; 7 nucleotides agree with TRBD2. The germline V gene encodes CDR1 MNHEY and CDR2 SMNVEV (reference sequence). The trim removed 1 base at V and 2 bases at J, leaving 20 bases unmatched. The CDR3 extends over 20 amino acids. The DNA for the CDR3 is TGTGCCAGCAGTTTATTTGGTCACGGCTTGGGACTAAAAAGGCCCTACGAGCAGTACTTC. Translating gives CASSLFGHGLGLKRPYEQYF.

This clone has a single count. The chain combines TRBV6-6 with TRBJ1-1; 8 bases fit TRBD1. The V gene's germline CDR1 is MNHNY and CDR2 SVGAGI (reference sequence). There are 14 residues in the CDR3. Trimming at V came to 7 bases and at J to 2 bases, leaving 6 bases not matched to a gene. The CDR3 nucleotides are TGTGCCAGCAATTTGACAGGGGTCAACACTGAAGCTTTCTTT. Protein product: CASNLTGVNTEAFF.

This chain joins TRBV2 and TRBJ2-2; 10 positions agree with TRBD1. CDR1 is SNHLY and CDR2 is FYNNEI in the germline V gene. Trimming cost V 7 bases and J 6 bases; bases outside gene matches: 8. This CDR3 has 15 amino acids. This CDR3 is CASMIRTGGPGELFF. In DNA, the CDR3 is TGTGCCAGCATGATAAGGACAGGGGGTCCCGGGGAGCTGTTTTTT.

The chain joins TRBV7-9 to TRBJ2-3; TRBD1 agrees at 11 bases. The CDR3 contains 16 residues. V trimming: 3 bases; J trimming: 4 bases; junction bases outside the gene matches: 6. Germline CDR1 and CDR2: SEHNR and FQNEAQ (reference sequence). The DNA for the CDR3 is TGTGCCAGCAGCTTCCCGGGACAGGGGGGCGCAGATACGCAGTATTTT. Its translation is CASSFPGQGGADTQYF. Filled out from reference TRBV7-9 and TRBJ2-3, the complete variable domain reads DTGVSQNPRHKITKRGQNVTFRCDPISEHNRLYWYRQTLGQGPEFLTYFQNEAQLEKSRLLSDRFSAERPKGSFSTLEIQRTEQGDSAMYLCASSFPGQGGADTQYFGPGTRLTVL.

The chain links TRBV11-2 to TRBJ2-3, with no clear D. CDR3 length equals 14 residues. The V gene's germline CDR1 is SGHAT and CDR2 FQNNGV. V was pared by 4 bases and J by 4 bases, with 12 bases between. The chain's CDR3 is CASSSLVSADTQYF. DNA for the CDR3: TGTGCCAGCAGCTCCCTAGTAAGCGCAGATACGCAGTATTTT.

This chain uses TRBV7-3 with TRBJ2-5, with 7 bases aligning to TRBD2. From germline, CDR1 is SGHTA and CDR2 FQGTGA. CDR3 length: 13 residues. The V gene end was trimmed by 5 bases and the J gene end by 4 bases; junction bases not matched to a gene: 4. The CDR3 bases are TGTGCCAGCAGCACGGAGCGGGGAGAGACCCAGTACTTC. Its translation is CASSTERGETQYF.

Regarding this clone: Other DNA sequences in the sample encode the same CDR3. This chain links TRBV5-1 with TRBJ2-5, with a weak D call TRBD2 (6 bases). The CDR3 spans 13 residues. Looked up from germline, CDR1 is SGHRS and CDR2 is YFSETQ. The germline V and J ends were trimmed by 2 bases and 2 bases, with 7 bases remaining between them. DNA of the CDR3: TGCGCCAGCAGCTTTGCGGGACAAGAGACCCAGTACTTC. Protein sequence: CASSFAGQETQYF.

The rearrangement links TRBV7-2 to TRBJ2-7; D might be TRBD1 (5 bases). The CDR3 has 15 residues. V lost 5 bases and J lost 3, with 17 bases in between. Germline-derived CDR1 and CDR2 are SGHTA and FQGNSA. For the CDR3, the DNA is TGTGCCAGCAGCCCCCGTATAGGCAGGGACTACGAGCAGTACTTC. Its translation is CASSPRIGRDYEQYF.

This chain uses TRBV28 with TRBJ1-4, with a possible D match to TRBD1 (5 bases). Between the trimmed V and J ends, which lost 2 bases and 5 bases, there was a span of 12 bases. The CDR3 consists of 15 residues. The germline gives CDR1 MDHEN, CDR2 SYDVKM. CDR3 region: CASSLGGDGNEKLFF. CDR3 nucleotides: TGTGCCAGCAGTTTAGGGGGTGACGGGAATGAAAAACTGTTTTTT.

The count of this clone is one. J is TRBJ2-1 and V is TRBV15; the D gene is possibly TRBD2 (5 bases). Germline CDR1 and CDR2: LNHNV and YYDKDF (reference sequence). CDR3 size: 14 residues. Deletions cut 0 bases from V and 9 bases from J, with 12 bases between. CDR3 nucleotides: TGTGCCACCAGCAGAGATCGAGGACTTACTGAGCAGTTCTTC. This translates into CATSRDRGLTEQFF. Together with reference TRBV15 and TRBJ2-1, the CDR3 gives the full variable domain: DAMVIQNPRYQVTQFGKPVTLSCSQTLNHNVMYWYQQKSSQAPKLLFHYYDKDFNNEADTPDNFQSRRPNTSFCFLDIRSPGLGDTAMYLCATSRDRGLTEQFFGPGTRLTVL.

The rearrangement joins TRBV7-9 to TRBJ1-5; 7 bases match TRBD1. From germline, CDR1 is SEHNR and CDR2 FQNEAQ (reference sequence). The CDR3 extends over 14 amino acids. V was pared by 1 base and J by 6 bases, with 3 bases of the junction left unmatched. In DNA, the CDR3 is TGTGCCAGCAGCTTAGAAGGGGGCGGTCAGCCCCAGCATTTT. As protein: CASSLEGGGQPQHF.

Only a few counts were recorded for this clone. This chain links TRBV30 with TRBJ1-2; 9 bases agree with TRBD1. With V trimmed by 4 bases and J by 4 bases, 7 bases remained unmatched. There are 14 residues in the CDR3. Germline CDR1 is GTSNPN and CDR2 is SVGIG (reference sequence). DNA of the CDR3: TGTGCCTGGATGTGGACAGGGGCACGCTATGGCTACACCTTC. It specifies CAWMWTGARYGYTF.